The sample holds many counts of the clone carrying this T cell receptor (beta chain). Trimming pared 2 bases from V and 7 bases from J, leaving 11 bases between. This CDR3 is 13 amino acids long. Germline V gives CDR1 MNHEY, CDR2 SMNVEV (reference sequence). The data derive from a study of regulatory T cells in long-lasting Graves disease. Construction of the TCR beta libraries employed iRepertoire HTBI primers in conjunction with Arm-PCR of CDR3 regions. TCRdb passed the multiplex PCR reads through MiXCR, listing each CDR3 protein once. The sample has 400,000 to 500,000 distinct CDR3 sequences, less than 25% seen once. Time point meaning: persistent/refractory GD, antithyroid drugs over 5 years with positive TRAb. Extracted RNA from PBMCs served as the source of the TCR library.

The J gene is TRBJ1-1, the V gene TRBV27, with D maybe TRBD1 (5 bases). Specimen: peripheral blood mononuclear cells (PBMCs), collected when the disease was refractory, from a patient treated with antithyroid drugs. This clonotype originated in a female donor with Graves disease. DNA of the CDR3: TGTGCCAGCAGTTTAACGACAGAGAATGAAGCTTTCTTT. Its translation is CASSLTTENEAFF.